The following is a T cell receptor beta chain sequence with its context. Profiled with immunoSEQ multiplex PCR; TCRdb holds only in-frame clones, not every one. The sample records millions of clones, about 93% being singletons. Naive CD8 cells were CD45RO-negative, positively selected for CCR7, excluding terminally differentiated effector memory CD45RA+ cells. Every contributor of samples was a Caucasian grown-up residing in Nashville, Tennessee. The entry originates in a study of shared clonotypes between healthy human individuals. On the study more broadly: Three CD4 naive, three CD4 memory, two CD8 naive and one CD8 memory plate were used per donor.

The CDR3 extends over 16 amino acids. The ends were cut back, 5 bases at V and 4 bases at J, with 17 bases in the middle. From germline, CDR1 is SEHNR and CDR2 FQNEAQ (reference sequence). The clonotype was recovered from a man aged 18 to 29 in good health. Some clones in this sample may be carry-over from other donors' samples. The chain links TRBV7-9 to TRBJ1-4; tentative D call: TRBD1 (6 bases). Sequenced input: naive CD8+ T cells from PBMCs. DNA of the CDR3: TGTGCCAGCAGCCTAGAGTTCCAGGGGCTTAATGAAAAACTGTTTTTT. Protein: CASSLEFQGLNEKLFF.